In its sample, the clone carrying this TCR beta chain was seen a few times. Its target is not known. The data derive from a study of human T cells and chemical hapten exposure. General study findings and limits: The formation of large CDR3 similarity clusters by expanded TCRs significantly exceeded that of controls.

Time point in this sample: pre-sensitization, week 0. Stated treatment: therapeutic diphenylcyclopropenone sensitization with weekly scalp DPC. It was the library that attached unique molecular identifiers to individual cDNA molecules. TCRdb re-analysed the RACE reads in MiXCR, keeping a single row per CDR3 protein. The repertoire has around 350,000 distinct CDR3 sequences, about 5% of them found once; the top ten carry 7% to 10%. This sequence originates from a woman under 30 with alopecia areata. Some clones in this sample may be carry-over from other donors' samples. The sequencing used whole blood, collected in connection with sensitization to the hapten diphenylcyclopropenone (DPC).

The CDR3 DNA is TGCGCCAGCAGCCAAGATGACAGAAACACCGGGGAGCTGTTTTTT. Protein sequence: CASSQDDRNTGELFF. The rearrangement joins TRBV4-3 to TRBJ2-2; tentative D call: TRBD1 (5 bases). There are 15 residues in the CDR3. Between the trimmed V and J ends, which lost 0 bases and 2 bases, there was a span of 7 bases. In germline, CDR1 is LGHNA, CDR2 YSLEER.